This record looks at one T cell receptor (beta chain) sequence and its context. The antigen is not known. Donors were all healthy Caucasians. The sample comes from a study of identical twins. Carrying unique molecular identifiers, the cDNA also gained a universal primer site through template switching. TCRdb analysed the 5' RACE reads with MiXCR anew, one entry per CDR3 protein. The data contain some 710,000 distinct CDR3 sequences, 6% to 6.5% of them singletons. Study conclusions and caveats: Conclusions relied on cross-sectional statistical analysis, not following the same donors. Diverse VJ usage suggested most zero-insertion clonotypes were not invariant T cells.

CDR1 is MGHRA and CDR2 is YSYEKL in the germline V gene. Trimming removed 0 bases from V and 0 bases from J, with 9 bases in between. The CDR3 consists of 16 residues. This receptor was taken from a man aged 18 to 29 in good health. The sequenced sample was naive T cells sorted from blood. The chain joins TRBV4-1 to TRBJ1-3; D uncertain. The CDR3 nucleotides read TGCGCCAGCAGCCAAGATCCCCACCCCTCTGGAAACACCATATATTTT. Translated: CASSQDPHPSGNTIYF.